A single sample is the source of the 22 T cell receptor beta chains below, sequenced in a study of T-cell reconstitution after alpha-beta-depleted transplantation in children. Preparation of the TCRbeta library was carried out with unique molecular identifiers. In TCRdb, the PCR reads were re-called with MiXCR into one record per CDR3 protein. Of over 300,000 distinct CDR3 sequences detected, about a tenth appear once; the ten largest clones hold 2% to 2.5%. Sequences were derived from PBMCs from the stem cell graft donor, sampled from the stem cell graft. These receptors came from a human donor who donated a stem cell graft to a child with acute lymphoblastic leukemia.

In its sample, this clonotype was seen many times. The rearrangement links TRBV6-2 or TRBV6-3 to TRBJ2-1; tentatively, D is TRBD2 (6 bases). The CDR3 loop spans 13 amino acids. V lost 8 bases to trimming and J lost 8 bases, with 16 bases between them. Germline loops: CDR1 MNHEY, CDR2 SVGEGT. The CDR3 spells CASWDSLGDEQFF. DNA for the CDR3: TGTGCCAGCTGGGACTCTCTAGGAGATGAGCAGTTCTTC.

CDR3 amino acids: CASSPTVRGGARDEQYF. The CDR3 region has the DNA TGTGCCAGCAGCCCAACCGTCCGAGGAGGGGCCAGGGACGAGCAGTACTTC. The chain is built from TRBV28 and TRBJ2-7, with D maybe TRBD2 (6 bases). Trimming stripped 6 bases from V and 5 bases from J, with 26 bases between. Germline CDR1 and CDR2: MDHEN and SYDVKM. This CDR3 spans 17 amino acids.

The sample holds many counts of this clonotype. This chain uses TRBV12-3 or TRBV12-4 with TRBJ1-3, with a tentative D call TRBD1 (5 bases). This CDR3 spans 15 amino acids. The V gene lost 6 bases and the J gene lost 4 bases, with 16 bases spanning the gap. The CDR3 spells CASSPRVLSGNTIYF. The CDR3 nucleotides are TGTGCCAGCAGCCCCAGGGTTCTGAGCGGAAACACCATATATTTT.

This clonotype has just a few counts. The rearrangement links TRBV12-3 or TRBV12-4 to TRBJ2-2; the D gene is possibly TRBD1 (6 bases). The CDR3 sequence is 15 residues long. With 8 bases removed from V and 7 bases from J, the gap between germline ends came to 20 bases. This CDR3 is CASALRGGVGGELFF. The CDR3 nucleotides are TGTGCCAGCGCCTTGCGTGGGGGCGTGGGCGGGGAGCTGTTTTTT.

The sample holds many counts of this clonotype. The CDR3 here is CASSLVDRQYEQYF. In DNA form, the CDR3 reads TGCGCCAGCAGCTTGGTGGACAGACAGTACGAGCAGTACTTC. J is TRBJ2-7 and V is TRBV5-1; D is perhaps TRBD1 (6 bases). Germline lookup yields CDR1 SGHRS and CDR2 YFSETQ. V was pared by 0 bases and J by 4 bases, with 11 bases between. The CDR3 is made up of 14 amino acids.

The chain employs TRBV28 and TRBJ2-5; 8 bases agree with TRBD1. The length of the CDR3 is 16 residues. V shed 6 bases and J 4 bases; nucleotides not matched to a gene: 13. Germline CDR1 reads MDHEN; CDR2 reads SYDVKM. The CDR3 protein is CASREPGGPLRETQYF. The CDR3 region has the DNA TGTGCCAGCAGGGAACCAGGGGGCCCCCTTAGAGAGACCCAGTACTTC.

V usage is TRBV29-1 and J usage is TRBJ1-1; D not resolved. V dropped 3 bases and J dropped 2 bases, with 10 bases sitting between them. Germline assignment: CDR1 SQVTM and CDR2 ANQGSEA. The CDR3 is 13 residues long. The CDR3 DNA follows: TGCAGCGTTGAGTCAGGAACAAACACTGAAGCTTTCTTT. This codes for CSVESGTNTEAFF.

This clonotype occurred a few times. The V call is TRBV11-2, the J call TRBJ1-2; TRBD1 matches 9 bases. The germline gives CDR1 SGHAT, CDR2 FQNNGV. The CDR3 spans 15 residues. Unmatched junction bases numbered 8, after V lost 5 bases and J lost 4 bases. CDR3 bases: TGTGCCAGCAGCCTGTCCCGGGACAGGGCCTATGGCTACACCTTC. This translates into CASSLSRDRAYGYTF. Looking up the rest from reference TRBV11-2 and TRBJ1-2 gives the full variable domain: EAGVAQSPRYKIIEKRQSVAFWCNPISGHATLYWYQQILGQGPKLLIQFQNNGVVDDSQLPKDRFSAERLKGVDSTLKIQPAKLEDSAVYLCASSLSRDRAYGYTFGSGTRLTVV.

This chain uses TRBV6-2 or TRBV6-3 with TRBJ2-4; D is possibly TRBD2 (5 bases). The V gene's germline CDR1 is MNHEY and CDR2 SVGEGT. The CDR3 totals 15 residues. Trimming stripped 5 bases from V and 3 bases from J, with 14 bases between. CDR3 in DNA: TGTGCCAGCAGTAGTGGGGAGTTGGGCAAAAACATTCAGTACTTC. Protein: CASSSGELGKNIQYF.

This clonotype was recorded a few times. The chain joins TRBV24-1 to TRBJ2-1; TRBD2 aligns across 12 bases. After removal of 3 bases from V and 10 bases from J, the junction contained 6 bases not matched to a gene. The germline V gene encodes CDR1 KGHDR and CDR2 SFDVKD. The CDR3 contains 15 residues. The CDR3 nucleotides are TGTGCCACCAGTGATCGGTCTAGCGGGGGGGAGGAGCAGTTCTTC. It codes for CATSDRSSGGEEQFF.

This clonotype was counted between two and nine times. The V gene is TRBV3-1, the J gene TRBJ1-5; D is possibly TRBD1 (5 bases). The CDR3 sequence is 16 residues long. CDR1 is LGHDT, CDR2 YNNKEL, per germline (reference sequence). Trimming removed 4 bases at V and 4 bases at J, with 17 bases between. The CDR3 spells CASSPTGTSLNQPQHF. CDR3 coding DNA: TGTGCCAGCAGCCCCACGGGGACTTCACTAAATCAGCCCCAGCATTTT.

This rearrangement joins TRBV12-3 or TRBV12-4 to TRBJ2-7; D possibly corresponds to TRBD1 (5 bases). The CDR3 is 18 amino acids. Trimming cost V 3 bases and J 2 bases, with 23 bases left between them. CDR3 sequence (DNA): TGTGCCAGCAGTTTCAGTATAAGTTTAGACAGCTATACCTACGAGCAGTACTTC. This encodes CASSFSISLDSYTYEQYF.

This clonotype was recorded a few times. The chain recombines TRBV9 with TRBJ2-5; D is uncertain. This CDR3 is built from 14 residues. The germline gives CDR1 SGDLS, CDR2 YYNGEE. V was clipped by 0 bases and J by 4 bases, with 10 bases between them. CDR3 amino acids: CASSVGRKRETQYF. In DNA form, the CDR3 reads TGTGCCAGCAGCGTAGGTAGGAAACGAGAGACCCAGTACTTC.

This chain connects TRBV25-1 to TRBJ1-2; D call uncertain. Germline V gene data show CDR1 as MGHDK and CDR2 as SYGVNS. This CDR3 region has 13 residues. Trimming cost V 6 bases and J 4 bases, with 12 bases left between them. The CDR3 region has the DNA TGTGCCAGCAGCCAACGGAGTGGCTATGGCTACACCTTC. This encodes CASSQRSGYGYTF.

This rearrangement joins TRBV7-2 to TRBJ2-3, with a weak D call TRBD2 (6 bases). The CDR3 consists of 15 residues. The V end was cut by 5 bases, the J end by 0 bases, with 12 bases between. CDR1 and CDR2 from the germline V gene are SGHTA and FQGNSA. The CDR3 region is CASSPRDLSTDTQYF. DNA of the CDR3: TGTGCCAGCAGCCCCCGGGACTTAAGCACAGATACGCAGTATTTT.

This chain joins TRBV6-1 and TRBJ1-2; perhaps TRBD1 as D (6 bases). CDR1 and CDR2 (germline): MNHNS, SASEGT. This CDR3 spans 14 amino acids. The V end lost 4 bases, the J end lost 0 bases, and 9 bases lay between the germline ends. DNA of the CDR3: TGTGCCAGCAGTGCTGACAGGTCTAACTATGGCTACACCTTC. Amino acid sequence: CASSADRSNYGYTF.

The table lists this clonotype with a few counts. V and J are TRBV7-9 and TRBJ2-7; no definite D call. The CDR3 spans 14 residues. Germline CDR1 is SEHNR and CDR2 is FQNEAQ (reference sequence). Trimming cost V 5 bases and J 4 bases, with 15 bases left between them. The DNA for the CDR3 is TGTGCCAGCAGCCCATCCCCCAGCTTTTACGAGCAGTACTTC. It is translated as CASSPSPSFYEQYF.

Ten or more counts support this clonotype. This sequence joins TRBV7-2 and TRBJ1-5; D is ambiguous. The CDR3 has 15 residues. V shed 1 base and J shed 0 bases, with 7 bases lying between them. Germline-derived CDR1 and CDR2 are SGHTA and FQGNSA. CDR3 sequence: CASSLDSNSNQPQHF. The CDR3 nucleotides read TGTGCCAGCAGCTTAGACAGCAATAGCAATCAGCCCCAGCATTTT.

DNA of the CDR3: TGTGCCAGCAGCTTAACTACAGGGGGCTCCTACAATGAGCAGTTCTTC. It specifies CASSLTTGGSYNEQFF. The V and J genes are TRBV11-2 and TRBJ2-1; 8 bases align to TRBD1. CDR1 is SGHAT and CDR2 is FQNNGV in the germline V gene. Trimming cost V 2 bases and J 0 bases; bases outside gene matches: 3. This CDR3 has 16 amino acids.

This sequence joins TRBV5-1 and TRBJ2-5; 8 bases align to TRBD2. The CDR3 sequence is 15 residues long. V shed 0 bases and J 4 bases; nucleotides not matched to a gene: 5. Germline V CDR1 and CDR2: SGHRS, YFSETQ. The CDR3 region is CASSLVVGTRETQYF. CDR3 sequence (DNA): TGCGCCAGCAGCTTGGTAGTAGGGACTAGAGAGACCCAGTACTTC.

This chain connects TRBV5-5 to TRBJ2-7; D perhaps matches TRBD1 (6 bases). Germline assignment: CDR1 SGHKS and CDR2 YYEKEE (reference sequence). The CDR3 runs 15 residues. With 2 bases removed from V and 2 bases from J, the gap between germline ends came to 14 bases. The DNA for the CDR3 is TGTGCCAGCAGCTTCCAAGGGGGAGAAACCTACGAGCAGTACTTC. It codes for CASSFQGGETYEQYF.

This clonotype was picked up a small number of times. The chain employs TRBV18 and TRBJ2-3; 10 nucleotides line up with TRBD2. This CDR3 comprises 17 residues. The J segment lost 4 bases and the V segment lost 3 bases, leaving 10 bases of the junction unmatched. CDR1 and CDR2 from the germline V gene are KGHSH and LQKENI. The CDR3 region has the DNA TGTGCCAGCTCACCGTGGACTAGCGGAGGTTTAGCAGATACGCAGTATTTT. Its translation: CASSPWTSGGLADTQYF. The variable domain in full, with the rest retrieved from reference TRBV18 and TRBJ2-3, is NAGVMQNPRHLVRRRGQEARLRCSPMKGHSHVYWYRQLPEEGLKFMVYLQKENIIDESGMPKERFSAEFPKEGPSILRIQQVVRGDSAAYFCASSPWTSGGLADTQYFGPGTRLTVL.